What follows describes a single T cell receptor beta chain. What antigen it recognizes has not been identified. No base quality values were provided; no much bigger clone lies one nucleotide off. The data were taken from a study of blood T cells in healthy people across ages (dated by TCRdb to the mid-2010s). At the level of the whole study: In model experiments, roughly one uniquely barcoded TCR beta cDNA molecule per two T cells was captured by template switching. To avoid experimental bias, donors of different ages were distributed randomly across sequencing lanes. Four age groups were formed from the donors: young (average about 15 years), middle-aged (less than 40), aged (approximately 60) and long-lived (about 80). The study measured age-related changes in TCR beta repertoire diversity using deep sequencing normalized with unique cDNA molecular identifiers. For two donors (one aged 18 to 30 and one aged 80 or older), the study analyzed two additional independent replicas of 1 million unique cDNA reads from the same blood draw.

Library generation was performed with 5' RACE. The listed sequencing device is Illumina HiSeq 2500. A second about 6 to 11 cycle PCR used a sample-barcoded 5' primer and a J-beta primer mix. A unique molecular identifier was introduced onto each TCR beta cDNA molecule by a template-switch 5' adaptor carrying 12 random nucleotides. At least 3 million CDR3-containing paired-end reads were obtained from each sample. All of the RNA was converted into first-strand cDNA using the Mint cDNA synthesis kit, with a TRBC-specific oligonucleotide serving as the primer. All cDNA was treated with uracil-DNA glycosylase and then went through a first 18-cycle PCR with the universal primers M1SS and BC2_uni_R. For the original study's pipeline: Each sample was normalized by randomly selecting 1 million high-quality reads, each carrying a distinct molecular identifier. Instead of being binned into consensus sequences, reads that shared molecular identifiers were thrown out. CDR3 identification, clonotype clustering and error correction used MiTCR with a Q25 quality threshold and the strictest error-elimination algorithm. A nonparametric unseen species model with Euler transformation was used to estimate lower-bound total TCR beta diversity. TCRdb reprocessing: public reads trimmed at Q25 with fastp, clones called with MiXCR, in-frame beta chains kept. Rows matching on CDR3 protein sequence are summarized as one entry with the most common DNA and genes. In this record, the V and J calls reflect TCRdb's handling and not the investigators' own analysis. The sample table shows around 750,000 distinct CDR3 sequences, and 53% are seen once. The ten largest clones add up to approximately 40% of the sample.

What the work shows at the level of the full study, not this receptor alone: The percentage of naive T cells measured by flow cytometry correlated strongly with observed TCR beta diversity. Total diversity estimates from one million sequenced T cells were considered lower bounds and underestimates. Conclusive comparison of naive and antigen-experienced compartments was prevented by the profiling of bulk unsorted PBMCs. Because the CMV infection status of the donors was unknown, age-related changes in expanded clonotypes may potentially have been confounded. The long-lived group showed more naive CD4+ T cells, fewer expanded clones and increased TCR diversity than the aged group, suggesting age selection. Observed TCR beta diversity per million T cells fell roughly linearly with age, and a significant reduction was already apparent by age roughly 40.

The donors were roughly 39 Caucasian individuals from Russia, aged roughly 6 to 95 years, who were systemically healthy. Ten milliliters of peripheral blood were drawn from each donor into EDTA-treated Vacutainer tubes. Ficoll-Paque density-gradient centrifugation was used to isolate PBMCs, with at least 6.5 million per sample. Trizol reagent was used to extract total RNA from PBMCs, with at least 5.5 micrograms per sample. For every donor, an aliquot of PBMCs went through flow cytometry to measure the percentages of naive CD45RAhigh/CD27high T cells. V lost 0 bases and J lost 0 bases; the stretch between them is 11 bases long. The CDR3 goes from the cysteine to the phenylalanine over 16 residues. Kept here is only the CDR3 DNA, which spans 48 bases and is read in frame from base 1. The germline V gene gives CDR1 as MNHEY and CDR2 as SVGAGI.

The V gene is TRBV6-5 and the J gene is TRBJ1-2; TRBD1 could be the D gene, as 6 bases match. This TCR was sampled from an elderly man in good health. Material: blood. The base sequence is TGTGCCAGCAGTTACTCGTTCGGGGGCGCTAACTATGGCTACACCTTC. Translated, it gives CASSYSFGGANYGYTF.